This T cell receptor beta chain was identified in a study of blood T cell repertoires in COVID-19. Study overall: Samples taken during acute and convalescent COVID-19 were collected in the United States, Italy and Spain. Sample material is recorded as cDNA or gDNA derived from T cells, B-cell-depleted T cells, or PBMCs.

In regard to this clone: Within the sample, other DNA sequences also encode this same CDR3.

Authors' data handling: Estimates of nucleated cell counts were drawn from the amplification of reference gene primers. TCRdb's table, derived via immunoSEQ multiplex PCR, lists solely in-frame clones and lacks some. V and J calls and clone size are as listed in that table; D and trimming were resolved from the DNA. In the table there are hundreds of thousands of clones, 70% to 90% of which are singletons. Germline CDR1 SGHRS, CDR2 YFSETQ. Trimming took 0 bases from V and 0 from J, leaving 8 bases between them. The CDR3 spans 15 residues. Material: peripheral blood. This chain links TRBV5-1 with TRBJ2-3; weak D call: TRBD1 (6 bases). This TCR was recovered from a man aged 60 to 69 with acute or convalescent COVID-19. The CDR3 spells CASSLVGASTDTQYF. DNA for the CDR3: TGCGCCAGCAGCTTGGTGGGGGCCAGCACAGATACGCAGTATTTT.